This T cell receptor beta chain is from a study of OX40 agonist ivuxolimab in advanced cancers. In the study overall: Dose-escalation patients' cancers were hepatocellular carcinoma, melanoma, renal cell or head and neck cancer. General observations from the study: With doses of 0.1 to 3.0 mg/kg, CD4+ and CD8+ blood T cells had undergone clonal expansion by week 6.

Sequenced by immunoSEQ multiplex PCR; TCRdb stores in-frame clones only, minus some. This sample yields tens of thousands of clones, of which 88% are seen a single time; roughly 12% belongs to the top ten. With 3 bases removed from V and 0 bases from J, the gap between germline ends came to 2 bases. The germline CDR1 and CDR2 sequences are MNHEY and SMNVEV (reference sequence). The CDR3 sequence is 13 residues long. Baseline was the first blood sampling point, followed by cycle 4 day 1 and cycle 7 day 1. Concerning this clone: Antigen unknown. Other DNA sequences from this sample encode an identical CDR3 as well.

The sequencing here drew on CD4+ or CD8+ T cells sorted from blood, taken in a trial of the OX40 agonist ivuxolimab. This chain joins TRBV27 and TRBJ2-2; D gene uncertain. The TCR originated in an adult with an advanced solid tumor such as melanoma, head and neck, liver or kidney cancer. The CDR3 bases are TGTGCCAGCAGTTTGTCGAACACCGGGGAGCTGTTTTTT. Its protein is CASSLSNTGELFF.